This T cell receptor (beta chain) was recorded in a study of T cell changes during pregnancy in multiple sclerosis. This table comes from immunoSEQ multiplex PCR, and its TCRdb copy is limited to in-frame clones, with some not included. Among roughly 64,000 clones, around 90% were seen once, and the ten largest hold approximately 1.3%. Germline V gene lookup returns CDR1 SEHNR and CDR2 FQNEAQ (reference sequence). The CDR3 covers 14 residues. V was shortened by 4 bases and J by 5 bases, with 14 bases between the two germline ends. The gene calls are TRBV7-9 and TRBJ1-1; maybe TRBD1 (5 bases). The input for sequencing was peripheral blood, taken in the second trimester of pregnancy. The clonotype originates from a female donor with multiple sclerosis, enrolled in a pregnancy study. The CDR3 sequence is CASSSPGFETEAFF. In nucleotides, the CDR3 is TGTGCCAGCAGCTCTCCAGGGTTCGAGACTGAAGCTTTCTTT.